This TCR beta chain was recorded in a study of T cells in localized non-small cell lung cancer. Study-level findings and limits: Adjacent uninvolved lung had the highest clonality, suggesting focused antigen responses. Multi-region tumor sequencing was not done, so intratumor heterogeneity could not be excluded. Higher adjacent-lung clonality was associated with shorter survival.

The CDR3 totals 15 residues. Germline V gives CDR1 SGDLS, CDR2 YYNGEE. With 0 bases clipped from V and 3 bases from J, the junction kept 6 bases outside the gene matches. As for this clone: Its target is unknown.

Sequencing was performed with immunoSEQ multiplex PCR; in TCRdb, only in-frame clones are kept and a portion is missing. The top ten clones hold roughly 22% of a sample with about 22,000 clones, approximately 86% of them seen once. The origin of this receptor is a man aged 40 to 70 with stage II squamous cell lung carcinoma. This sample comprised PBMCs, obtained before any cancer treatment. The chain has TRBV9 and TRBJ2-7; 7 nucleotides align to TRBD1. The CDR3 DNA sequence: TGTGCCAGCAGCGTAGATACAGGGGTTCTCTACGAGCAGTACTTC. As protein: CASSVDTGVLYEQYF.